The clone carrying this T cell receptor beta chain was seen only a few times. Profiled with immunoSEQ multiplex PCR; TCRdb holds only in-frame clones, not every one. This table has around 290,000 clones, around 87% appearing once. The entry originates in a study of blood T cell repertoires in COVID-19. This CDR3 has 15 residues. Trimming removed 2 bases at V and 1 base at J, with 11 bases between. The germline V gene has CDR1 SGHVS and CDR2 FQNEAQ. The specimen was peripheral blood. The chain joins TRBV7-8 to TRBJ1-1; D gene ambiguous. This clonotype was sampled from a woman aged 50 to 65 who had recovered from COVID-19. DNA for the CDR3: TGTGCCAGCAGCTTACAGCCCCGGGAGAACACTGAAGCTTTCTTT. Translated, it gives CASSLQPRENTEAFF.